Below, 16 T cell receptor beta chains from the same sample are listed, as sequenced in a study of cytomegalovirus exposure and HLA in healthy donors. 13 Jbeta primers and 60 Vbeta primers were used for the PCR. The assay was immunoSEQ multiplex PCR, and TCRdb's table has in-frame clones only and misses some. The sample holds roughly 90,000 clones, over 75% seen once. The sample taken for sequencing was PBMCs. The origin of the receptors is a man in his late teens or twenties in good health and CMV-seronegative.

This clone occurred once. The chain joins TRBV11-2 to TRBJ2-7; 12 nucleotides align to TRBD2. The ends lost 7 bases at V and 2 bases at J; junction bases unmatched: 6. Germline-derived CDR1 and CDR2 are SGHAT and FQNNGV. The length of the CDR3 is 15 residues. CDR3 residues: CASTHSSGGAYEQYF. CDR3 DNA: TGTGCCAGCACCCATTCTAGCGGGGGGGCCTACGAGCAGTACTTC.

CDR3 sequence: CASSLDAGRGLSQPQHF. CDR3 in DNA: TGCGCCAGCAGCTTGGATGCAGGGCGAGGCTTGAGTCAGCCCCAGCATTTT. The V call is TRBV5-1, the J call TRBJ1-5; D possibly corresponds to TRBD1 (5 bases). Trimming shortened V by 0 bases and J by 6 bases, and 19 bases separated the two germline ends. The CDR3 is 17 residues long. Germline V CDR1 and CDR2: SGHRS, YFSETQ. Using reference TRBV5-1 and TRBJ1-5 for the parts outside the CDR3, the full variable domain is KAGVTQTPRYLIKTRGQQVTLSCSPISGHRSVSWYQQTPGQGLQFLFEYFSETQRNKGNFPGRFSGRQFSNSRSEMNVSTLELGDSALYLCASSLDAGRGLSQPQHFGDGTRLSIL.

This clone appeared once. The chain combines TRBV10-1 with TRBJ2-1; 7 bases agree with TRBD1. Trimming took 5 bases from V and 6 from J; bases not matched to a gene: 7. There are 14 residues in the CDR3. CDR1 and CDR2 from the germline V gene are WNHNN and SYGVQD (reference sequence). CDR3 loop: CASSPDRVSNEQFF. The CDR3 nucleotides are TGCGCCAGCAGTCCCGACAGGGTTTCCAATGAGCAGTTCTTC.

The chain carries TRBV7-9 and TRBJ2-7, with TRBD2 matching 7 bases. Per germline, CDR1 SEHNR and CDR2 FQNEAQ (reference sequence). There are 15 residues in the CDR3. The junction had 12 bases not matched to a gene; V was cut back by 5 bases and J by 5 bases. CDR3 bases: TGTGCCAGCAGCCTGCCGGGGAGGGCTGGGGACGAGCAGTACTTC. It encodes CASSLPGRAGDEQYF.

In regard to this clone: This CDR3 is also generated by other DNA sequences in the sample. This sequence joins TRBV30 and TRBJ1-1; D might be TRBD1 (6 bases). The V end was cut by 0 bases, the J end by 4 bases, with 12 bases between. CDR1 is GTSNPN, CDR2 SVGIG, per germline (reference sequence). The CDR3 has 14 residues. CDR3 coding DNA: TGTGCCTGGAGTGTATTAGGGGGGGCCACTGAAGCTTTCTTT. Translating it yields CAWSVLGGATEAFF.

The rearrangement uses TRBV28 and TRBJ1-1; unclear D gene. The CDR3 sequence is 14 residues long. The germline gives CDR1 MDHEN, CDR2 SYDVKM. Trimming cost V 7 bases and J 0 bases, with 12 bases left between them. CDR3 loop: CASTLGQVNTEAFF. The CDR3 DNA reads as TGTGCCAGCACCCTGGGTCAGGTGAACACTGAAGCTTTCTTT.

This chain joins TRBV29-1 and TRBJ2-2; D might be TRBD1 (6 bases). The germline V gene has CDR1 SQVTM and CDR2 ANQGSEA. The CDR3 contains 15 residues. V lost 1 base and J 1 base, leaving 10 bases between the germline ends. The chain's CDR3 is CSVEGWGRNTGELFF. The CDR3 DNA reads TGCAGCGTTGAAGGGTGGGGGCGGAACACCGGGGAGCTGTTTTTT.

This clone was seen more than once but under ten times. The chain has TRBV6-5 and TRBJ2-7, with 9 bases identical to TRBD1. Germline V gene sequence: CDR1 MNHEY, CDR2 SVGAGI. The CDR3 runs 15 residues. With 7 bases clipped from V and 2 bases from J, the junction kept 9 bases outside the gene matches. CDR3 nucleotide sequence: TGTGCCAGCACACCGGGACAGGGACCCCCCTACGAGCAGTACTTC. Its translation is CASTPGQGPPYEQYF.

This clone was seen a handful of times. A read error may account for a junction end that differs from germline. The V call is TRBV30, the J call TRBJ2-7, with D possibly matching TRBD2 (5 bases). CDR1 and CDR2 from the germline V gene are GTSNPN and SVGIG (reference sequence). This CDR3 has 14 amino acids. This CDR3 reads CACSAWRSGLEQYF. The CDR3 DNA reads TGTGCCTGCAGTGCCTGGAGGTCGGGCCTCGAGCAGTACTTC.

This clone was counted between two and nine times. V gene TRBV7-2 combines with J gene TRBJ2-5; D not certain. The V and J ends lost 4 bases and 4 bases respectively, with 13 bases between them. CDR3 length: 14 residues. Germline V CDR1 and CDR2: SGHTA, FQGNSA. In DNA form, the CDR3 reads TGTGCCAGCAGCTCCTTCGGCGGCCCAGAGACCCAGTACTTC. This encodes CASSSFGGPETQYF.

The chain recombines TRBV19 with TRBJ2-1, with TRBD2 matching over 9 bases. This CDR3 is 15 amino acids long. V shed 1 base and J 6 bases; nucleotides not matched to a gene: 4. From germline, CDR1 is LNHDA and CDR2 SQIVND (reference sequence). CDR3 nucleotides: TGTGCCAGTAGTATAGCCGGTAGCGGGGGCAATGAGCAGTTCTTC. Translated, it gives CASSIAGSGGNEQFF.

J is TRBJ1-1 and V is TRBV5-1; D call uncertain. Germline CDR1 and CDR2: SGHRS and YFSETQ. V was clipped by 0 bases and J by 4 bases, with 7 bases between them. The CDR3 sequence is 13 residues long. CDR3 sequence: CASSLVGTTEAFF. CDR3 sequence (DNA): TGCGCCAGCAGCTTGGTGGGCACCACTGAAGCTTTCTTT.

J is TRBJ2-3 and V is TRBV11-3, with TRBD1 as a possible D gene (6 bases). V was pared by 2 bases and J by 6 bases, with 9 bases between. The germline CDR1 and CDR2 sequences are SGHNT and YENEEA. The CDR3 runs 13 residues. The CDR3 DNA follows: TGTGCCAGCAGCTTAAGGGGGATGGATACGCAGTATTTT. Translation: CASSLRGMDTQYF.

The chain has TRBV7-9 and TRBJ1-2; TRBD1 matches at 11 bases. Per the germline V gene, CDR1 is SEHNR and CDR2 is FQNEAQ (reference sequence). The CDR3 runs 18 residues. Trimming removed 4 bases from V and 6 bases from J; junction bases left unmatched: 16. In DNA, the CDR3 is TGTGCCAGCAGCTCGAGGCCGGGACAGGGGGACGTTGTGGATGGCTACACCTTC. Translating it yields CASSSRPGQGDVVDGYTF.

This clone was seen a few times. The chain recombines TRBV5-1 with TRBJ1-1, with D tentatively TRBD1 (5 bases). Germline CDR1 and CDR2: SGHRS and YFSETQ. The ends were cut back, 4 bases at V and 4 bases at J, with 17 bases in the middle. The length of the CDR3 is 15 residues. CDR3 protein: CASSAGLADGTEAFF. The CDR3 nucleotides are TGCGCCAGCAGCGCGGGACTGGCTGACGGCACTGAAGCTTTCTTT. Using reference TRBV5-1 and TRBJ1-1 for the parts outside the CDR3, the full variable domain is KAGVTQTPRYLIKTRGQQVTLSCSPISGHRSVSWYQQTPGQGLQFLFEYFSETQRNKGNFPGRFSGRQFSNSRSEMNVSTLELGDSALYLCASSAGLADGTEAFFGQGTRLTVV.

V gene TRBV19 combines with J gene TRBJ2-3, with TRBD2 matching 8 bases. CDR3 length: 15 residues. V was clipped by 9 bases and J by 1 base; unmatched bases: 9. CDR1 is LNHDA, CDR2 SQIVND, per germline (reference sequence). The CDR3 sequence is CASSQTRGGTDTQYF. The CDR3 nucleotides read TGTGCCAGCTCCCAGACGCGGGGGGGCACAGATACGCAGTATTTT.